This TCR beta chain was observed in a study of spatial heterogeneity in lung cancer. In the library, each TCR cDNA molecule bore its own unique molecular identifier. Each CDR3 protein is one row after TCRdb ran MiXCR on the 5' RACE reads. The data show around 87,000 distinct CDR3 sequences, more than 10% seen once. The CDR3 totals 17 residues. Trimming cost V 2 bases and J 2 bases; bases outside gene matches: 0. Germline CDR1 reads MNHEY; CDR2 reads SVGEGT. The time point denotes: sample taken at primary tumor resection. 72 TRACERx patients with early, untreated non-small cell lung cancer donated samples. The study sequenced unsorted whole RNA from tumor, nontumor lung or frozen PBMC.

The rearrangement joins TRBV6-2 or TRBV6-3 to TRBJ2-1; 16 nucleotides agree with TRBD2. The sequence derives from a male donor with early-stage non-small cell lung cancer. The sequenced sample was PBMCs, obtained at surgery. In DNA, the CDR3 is TGTGCCAGCAGTTACGGGACTAGCGGGGGGGCCTACAATGAGCAGTTCTTC. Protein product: CASSYGTSGGAYNEQFF.